This paragraph covers one T cell receptor beta chain sequence. This clonotype was detected many times. Its antigen has not been determined. There are no base qualities to consult, and no much larger clone falls within one base. The TCR beta CDR3 regions were amplified from the RNA transcripts. The first round of RT-PCR for the TCR CDR3 was performed with the HTBI primer set and the Qiagen OneStep RT-PCR kit. A second multiplex PCR round built the libraries, followed by size selection and purification. The libraries were sequenced on an Illumina HiSeq2000 using paired-end 100 bp reads. The original pipeline was this. Raw data were processed with SOAPnuke, discarding reads with adapters, uncalled bases, mean Phred below 15, or no exact constant-primer or identifier match. High-quality paired reads were merged using COPE v1.2.5, and each unique nucleotide sequence was defined as a clonotype. Clonotypes were aligned to IMGT TRBV, TRBD and TRBJ reference segments using MiTCR v1.1. Analysis was restricted to V-J combinations with a frequency above 0.0001, which covered 98% to 99.2% of repertoires. A TCS score was defined as the ratio between F50 (clonal expansion) and ExV (chaos), using BLOSUM62-based TCRdist between CDR3 peptides within each V-J. Welch's t-statistics and random forest reduced around 520 V-J features to 10 to 15, which were used in a naive Bayes classifier (R e1071). Starting from the raw public reads, TCRdb applied fastp trimming at Q25, assembled clones with MiXCR and retained in-frame beta chains. For every CDR3 protein sequence, its rows merge into one entry that carries the most common genes and DNA. The V and J calls reflect TCRdb's pipeline rather than the authors' work. The table for this sample lists some 560,000 distinct CDR3 sequences; around 15% of them were counted only once. The ten top clones hold 11% to 15% of the sample.

This record comes from a study of T cells in Graves' hyperthyroidism and ophthalmopathy (dated by TCRdb to about 2019). Study-level background: Peripheral blood was sampled at the time of initial diagnosis, prior to any treatment. According to the paper, TCR Vbeta CDR3 sequencing was carried out on 120 to 150 peripheral blood samples, which came from around 43 ophthalmopathy, 75 to 80 hyperthyroidism and about 17 progressor patients. Once sampling was done, hyperthyroidism patients were given methimazole at a starting dose of 30 mg daily, whereas ophthalmopathy patients were given high-dose intravenous methylprednisolone. Prospective prediction of ophthalmopathy was tested in an independent validation cohort consisting of roughly 20 hyperthyroidism patients and 17 patients who later progressed to ophthalmopathy. The approximately 100 discovery patients were randomly split 7:3 into training and test sets. A discovery cohort of about 95 patients, 43 with Graves' ophthalmopathy and approximately 60 with stable Graves' hyperthyroidism, was used to find distinguishing TCR V-J signatures. In addition, the study compared T-cell repertoires in thyroid tissue and in blood from about 6 Graves' hyperthyroidism patients.

The research as a whole found: Ophthalmopathy was separated from stable hyperthyroidism by a 13 V-J signature model, with approximately 86% sensitivity and around 81% specificity obtained in cross-validation and 80%/75% obtained in testing. In validation, the model predicted progression to ophthalmopathy a median of roughly 6.5 months before onset, with roughly 70% sensitivity and about 72% specificity. No statistical method was used to set the sample size in advance, and investigators knew the group allocation. Most expanded thyroid clonotypes (frequency above 0.001) were also detected in blood, a finding suggesting that blood repertoires may reflect thyroid immune responses.

Counted from cysteine to phenylalanine, this CDR3 has 16 amino acids. CDR3 DNA is the only sequence kept; it has 48 bases, read in frame from the first base. The germline V gene (reference sequence) supplies CDR1 SEHNR and CDR2 FQNEAQ. The junction carries 13 bases between V and J, which are trimmed by 5 bases and 0 bases respectively. A patient counted as having stable Graves' hyperthyroidism if no progression to ophthalmopathy occurred over 18 months of follow-up. Hyperthyroidism patients were newly diagnosed, with disease duration under 2 months, and aged 18 to 65 years. Any patient with an uncontrolled infection, another autoimmune disease, pregnancy or lactation was excluded. Diagnoses relied on clinical symptoms, serum thyroxine and TRAb, thyroid ultrasound and orbital computed tomography. PBMCs were isolated from more than 8 ml of fresh peripheral blood by Ficoll-Paque density gradient centrifugation. Total RNA was extracted with Trizol reagent, and quality was checked on an Agilent 2100 Bioanalyzer.

The rearranged chain carries TRBV7-9 and TRBJ2-2, and the D gene may be TRBD1, 6 bases matching. The sample comprised blood. The source is a woman aged 40-49 years with Graves' hyperthyroidism. The CDR3 region reads CASSPTGPANTGELFF. The bases are TGTGCCAGCAGCCCGACAGGTCCAGCGAACACCGGGGAGCTGTTTTTT. Where the CDR3 stops, the reference TRBV7-9 and TRBJ2-2 genes take over; the full variable domain is DTGVSQNPRHKITKRGQNVTFRCDPISEHNRLYWYRQTLGQGPEFLTYFQNEAQLEKSRLLSDRFSAERPKGSFSTLEIQRTEQGDSAMYLCASSPTGPANTGELFFGEGSRLTVL.